The source of this TCR beta chain is a study of T cell repertoires in cytomegalovirus infection. Study summary: It was the public TCR beta signatures that indicated both CMV infection and matching HLA type. Study results and limitations: CMV carriers having the relevant HLA were flagged by cumulative public TCR beta family frequency.

TCRdb passed the reads through MiXCR, listing each CDR3 protein once. The table includes about 160,000 distinct CDR3 sequences, roughly 17% detected once. Germline V gene sequence: CDR1 SEHNR, CDR2 FQNEAQ (reference sequence). J gave up 6 bases and V 6 bases, and 14 bases lay outside the gene matches. The CDR3 is made up of 15 amino acids. This clonotype was picked up one time. Its specificity is unknown. Sequenced: CD8+ T cells from PBMCs. This clonotype was obtained from a human donor in good health (CMV status not recorded). Some clones in this sample may be carry-over from other donors' samples. The rearrangement links TRBV7-9 to TRBJ2-7; TRBD1 aligns across 7 bases. The CDR3 reads CASSSPGKGAGEQYF. The CDR3 nucleotides are TGTGCCAGCAGTTCCCCGGGAAAGGGGGCTGGCGAGCAGTACTTC.